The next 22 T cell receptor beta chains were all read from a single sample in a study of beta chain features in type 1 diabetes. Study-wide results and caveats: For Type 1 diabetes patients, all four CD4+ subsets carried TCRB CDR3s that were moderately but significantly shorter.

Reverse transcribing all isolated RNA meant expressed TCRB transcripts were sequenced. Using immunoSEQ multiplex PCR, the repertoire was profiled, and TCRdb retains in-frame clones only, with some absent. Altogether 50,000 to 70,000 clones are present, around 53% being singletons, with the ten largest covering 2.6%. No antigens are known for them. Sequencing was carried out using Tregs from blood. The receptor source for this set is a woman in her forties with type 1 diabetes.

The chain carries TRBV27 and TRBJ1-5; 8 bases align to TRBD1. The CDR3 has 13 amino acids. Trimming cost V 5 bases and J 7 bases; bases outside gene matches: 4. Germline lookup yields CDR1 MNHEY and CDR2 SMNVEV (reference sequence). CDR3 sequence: CASSPSGGQPQHF. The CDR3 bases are TGTGCCAGCAGTCCCTCAGGGGGCCAGCCCCAGCATTTT.

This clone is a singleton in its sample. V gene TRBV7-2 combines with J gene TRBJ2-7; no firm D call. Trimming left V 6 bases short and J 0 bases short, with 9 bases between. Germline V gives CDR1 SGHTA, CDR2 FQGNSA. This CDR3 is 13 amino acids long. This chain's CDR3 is CASSLQSSYEQYF. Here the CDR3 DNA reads TGTGCCAGCAGTCTACAGAGCTCCTACGAGCAGTACTTC.

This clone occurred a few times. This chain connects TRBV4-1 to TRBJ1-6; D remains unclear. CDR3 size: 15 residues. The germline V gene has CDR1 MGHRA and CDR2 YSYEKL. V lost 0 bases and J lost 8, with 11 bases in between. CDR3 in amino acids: CASSQDKLRDSPLHF. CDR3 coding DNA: TGCGCCAGCAGCCAAGATAAGTTGCGGGATTCACCCCTCCACTTT.

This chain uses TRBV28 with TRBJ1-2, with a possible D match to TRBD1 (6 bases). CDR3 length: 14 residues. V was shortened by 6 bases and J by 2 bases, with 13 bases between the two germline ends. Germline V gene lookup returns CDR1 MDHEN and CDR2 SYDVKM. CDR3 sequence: CASRSTQGNYGYTF. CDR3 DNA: TGTGCCAGCAGGTCGACCCAGGGGAACTATGGCTACACCTTC.

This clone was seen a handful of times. The CDR3, as DNA: TGTGCCAGCAGCTTACCGTGGAACACCGGGGAGCTGTTTTTT. This sequence encodes CASSLPWNTGELFF. V usage is TRBV13 and J usage is TRBJ2-2; unclear D gene. CDR3 size: 14 residues. CDR1 is PRHDT and CDR2 is FYEKMQ in the germline V gene (reference sequence). Trimming pared 2 bases from V and 1 base from J, leaving 5 bases between.

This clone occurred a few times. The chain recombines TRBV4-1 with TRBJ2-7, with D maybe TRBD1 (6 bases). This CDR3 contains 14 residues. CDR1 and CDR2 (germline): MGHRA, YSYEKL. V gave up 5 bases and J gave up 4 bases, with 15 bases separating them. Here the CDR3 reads CASSANRAPYEQYF. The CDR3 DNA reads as TGCGCCAGCAGCGCCAACAGGGCGCCTTACGAGCAGTACTTC.

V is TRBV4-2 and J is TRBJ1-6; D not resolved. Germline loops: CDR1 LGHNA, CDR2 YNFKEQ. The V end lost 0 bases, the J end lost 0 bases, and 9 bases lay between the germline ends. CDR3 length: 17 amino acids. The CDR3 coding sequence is TGTGCCAGCAGCCAAGAACCGGGAATCTCCTATAATTCACCCCTCCACTTT. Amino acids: CASSQEPGISYNSPLHF.

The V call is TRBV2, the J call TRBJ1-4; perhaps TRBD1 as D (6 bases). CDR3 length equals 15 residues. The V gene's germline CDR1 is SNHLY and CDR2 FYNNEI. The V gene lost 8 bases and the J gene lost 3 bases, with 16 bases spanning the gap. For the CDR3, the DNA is TGTGCCAGCCAGCAAACAGGGTCAGCTAATGAAAAACTGTTTTTT. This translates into CASQQTGSANEKLFF. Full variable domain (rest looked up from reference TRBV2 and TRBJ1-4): EPEVTQTPSHQVTQMGQEVILRCVPISNHLYFYWYRQILGQKVEFLVSFYNNEISEKSEIFDDQFSVERPDGSNFTLKIRSTKLEDSAMYFCASQQTGSANEKLFFGSGTQLSVL.

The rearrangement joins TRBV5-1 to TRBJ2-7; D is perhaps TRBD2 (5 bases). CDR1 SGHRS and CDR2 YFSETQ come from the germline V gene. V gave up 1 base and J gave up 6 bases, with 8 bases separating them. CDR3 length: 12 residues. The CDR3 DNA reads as TGCGCCAGCAGCTTGTCCGGGGTCGAGCAGTACTTC. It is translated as CASSLSGVEQYF.

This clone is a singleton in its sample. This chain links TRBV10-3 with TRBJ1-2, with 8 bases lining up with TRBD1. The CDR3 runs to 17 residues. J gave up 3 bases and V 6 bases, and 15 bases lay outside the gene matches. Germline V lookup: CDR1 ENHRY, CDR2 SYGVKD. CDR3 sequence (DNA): TGTGCCATCAGACAAGGACAGGGCGCAGGATGGGACTATGGCTACACCTTC. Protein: CAIRQGQGAGWDYGYTF.

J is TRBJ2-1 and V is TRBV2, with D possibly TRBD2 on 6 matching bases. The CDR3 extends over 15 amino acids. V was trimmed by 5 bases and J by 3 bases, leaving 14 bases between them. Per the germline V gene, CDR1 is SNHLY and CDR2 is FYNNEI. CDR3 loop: CASSSGPESYNEQFF. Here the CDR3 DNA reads TGTGCCAGCAGTAGCGGGCCTGAAAGCTACAATGAGCAGTTCTTC.

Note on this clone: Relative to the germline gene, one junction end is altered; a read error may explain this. The DNA for the CDR3 is TGTGCCAGCAGCTTAGTAGGGACACCCAAAACTACCTCCTTC. It encodes CASSLVGTPKTTSF. The chain carries TRBV7-2 and TRBJ1-2; D might be TRBD1 (6 bases). From germline, CDR1 is SGHTA and CDR2 FQGNSA. The CDR3 totals 14 residues.

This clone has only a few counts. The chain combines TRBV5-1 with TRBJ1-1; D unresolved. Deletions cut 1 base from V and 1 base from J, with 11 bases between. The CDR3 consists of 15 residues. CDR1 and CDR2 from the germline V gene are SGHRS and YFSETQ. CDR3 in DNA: TGCGCCAGCAGCTTGTCAATAGCGGAGAACACTGAAGCTTTCTTT. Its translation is CASSLSIAENTEAFF.

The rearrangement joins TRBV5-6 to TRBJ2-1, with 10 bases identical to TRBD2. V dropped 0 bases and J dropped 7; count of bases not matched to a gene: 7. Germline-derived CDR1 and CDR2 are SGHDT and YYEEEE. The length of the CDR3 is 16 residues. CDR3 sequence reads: CASSLGGLAVVNEQFF. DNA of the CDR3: TGTGCCAGCAGCTTGGGTGGACTAGCGGTGGTTAATGAGCAGTTCTTC.

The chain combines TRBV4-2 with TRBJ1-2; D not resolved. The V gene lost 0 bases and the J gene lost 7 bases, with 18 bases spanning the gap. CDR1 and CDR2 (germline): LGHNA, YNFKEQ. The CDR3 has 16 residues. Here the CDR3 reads CASSQDLAREILGYTF. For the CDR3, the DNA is TGTGCCAGCAGCCAAGATCTGGCAAGGGAGATTCTTGGCTACACCTTC.

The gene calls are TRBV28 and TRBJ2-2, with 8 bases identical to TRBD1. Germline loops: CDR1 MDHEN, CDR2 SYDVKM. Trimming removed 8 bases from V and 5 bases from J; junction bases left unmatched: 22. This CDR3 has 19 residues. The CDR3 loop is CASGAGTGFWGDWTGELFF. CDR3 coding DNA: TGTGCCAGCGGAGCCGGGACAGGATTTTGGGGTGACTGGACCGGGGAGCTGTTTTTT.

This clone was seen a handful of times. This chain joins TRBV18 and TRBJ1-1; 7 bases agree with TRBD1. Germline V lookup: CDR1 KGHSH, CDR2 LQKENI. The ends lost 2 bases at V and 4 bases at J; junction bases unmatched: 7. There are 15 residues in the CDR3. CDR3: CASSPVYQGGTEAFF. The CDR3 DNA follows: TGTGCCAGCTCACCAGTCTATCAGGGGGGCACTGAAGCTTTCTTT.

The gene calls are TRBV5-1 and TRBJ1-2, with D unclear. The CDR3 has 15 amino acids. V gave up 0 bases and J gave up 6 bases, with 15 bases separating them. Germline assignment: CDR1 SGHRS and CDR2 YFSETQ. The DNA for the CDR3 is TGCGCCAGCAGCTTGGCCTCATTCGAGGGAAATGGCTACACCTTC. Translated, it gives CASSLASFEGNGYTF.

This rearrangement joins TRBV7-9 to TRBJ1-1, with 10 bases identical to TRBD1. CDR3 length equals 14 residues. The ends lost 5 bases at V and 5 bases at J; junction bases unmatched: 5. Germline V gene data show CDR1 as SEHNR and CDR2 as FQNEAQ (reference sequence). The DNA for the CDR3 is TGTGCCAGCAGCCCGACAGGGGGCGAGACTGAAGCTTTCTTT. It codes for CASSPTGGETEAFF.

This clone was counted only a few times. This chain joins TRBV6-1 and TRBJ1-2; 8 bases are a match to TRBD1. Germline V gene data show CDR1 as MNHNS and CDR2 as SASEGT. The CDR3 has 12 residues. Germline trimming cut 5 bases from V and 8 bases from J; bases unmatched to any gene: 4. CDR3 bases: TGTGCCAGCAGTTGGACAGGGAGGGGCTACACCTTC. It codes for CASSWTGRGYTF.

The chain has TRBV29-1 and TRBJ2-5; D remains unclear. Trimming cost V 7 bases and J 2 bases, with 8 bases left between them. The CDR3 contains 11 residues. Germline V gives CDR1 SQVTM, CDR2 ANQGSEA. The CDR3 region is CSAIRQETQYF. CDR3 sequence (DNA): TGCAGCGCAATCAGGCAAGAGACCCAGTACTTC.

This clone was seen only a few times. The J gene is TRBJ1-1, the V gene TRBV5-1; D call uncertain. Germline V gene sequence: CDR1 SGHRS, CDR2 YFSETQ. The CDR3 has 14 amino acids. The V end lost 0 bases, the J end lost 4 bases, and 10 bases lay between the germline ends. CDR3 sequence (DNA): TGCGCCAGCAGCTTGGATGCGGGAGGCACTGAAGCTTTCTTT. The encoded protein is CASSLDAGGTEAFF.